These 31 T cell receptor beta chains share one sample of origin, sequenced in a study of T cell responses to AZD1222 COVID-19 vaccine. Here immunoSEQ multiplex PCR was the method, and the copy in TCRdb shows in-frame clones only, minus some. The sample has 95,000 or so clones; roughly nine tenths are singletons. The specimen comprised peripheral blood, sampled 28 days after the second AZD1222 dose. The receptors derive from an adult who received the AZD1222 COVID-19 vaccine.

The chain uses TRBV27 and TRBJ1-5; no clear D gene. The CDR3 is 13 amino acids. V lost 2 bases and J lost 4, with 6 bases in between. CDR1 and CDR2 from the germline V gene are MNHEY and SMNVEV (reference sequence). CDR3 sequence: CASSLMRNQPQHF. CDR3 nucleotide sequence: TGTGCCAGCAGTTTAATGAGAAATCAGCCCCAGCATTTT.

The chain combines TRBV4-1 with TRBJ1-5; D is unresolved. V was trimmed by 0 bases and J by 9 bases, leaving 9 bases between them. The CDR3 is made up of 13 amino acids. Germline V gene sequence: CDR1 MGHRA, CDR2 YSYEKL. The CDR3 sequence: CASSQDGERPQHF. DNA for the CDR3: TGCGCCAGCAGCCAAGACGGTGAGAGGCCCCAGCATTTT.

This clone was seen once. The V gene is TRBV2, the J gene TRBJ1-6; 7 nucleotides agree with TRBD1. J was trimmed by 0 bases and V by 8 bases; bases with no gene match: 4. Germline V gene sequence: CDR1 SNHLY, CDR2 FYNNEI. The CDR3 runs to 15 residues. CDR3 bases: TGTGCCAGCCTTGCAGGGGGCTCCTATAATTCACCCCTCCACTTT. Its protein is CASLAGGSYNSPLHF.

V and J are TRBV4-2 and TRBJ2-7, with a tentative D call TRBD1 (5 bases). The CDR3 covers 14 residues. Germline values: CDR1 LGHNA, CDR2 YNFKEQ. Trimming removed 4 bases from V and 7 bases from J, with 17 bases in between. CDR3 sequence: CASSRPGGAFEQYF. The CDR3, as DNA: TGTGCCAGCAGCCGCCCGGGTGGGGCCTTTGAGCAGTACTTC.

The genes are TRBV5-1 and TRBJ2-3, with 9 bases aligning to TRBD2. Germline V gives CDR1 SGHRS, CDR2 YFSETQ. CDR3 length equals 16 residues. The ends lost 1 base at V and 4 bases at J; junction bases unmatched: 7. Here the CDR3 reads CASSLHPSGNADTQYF. CDR3 nucleotides: TGCGCCAGCAGCTTGCATCCTAGCGGGAATGCAGATACGCAGTATTTT.

This chain links TRBV6-6 with TRBJ2-2; D could derive from TRBD1 or TRBD2 (5 bases each). Trimming took off 6 bases at V and 4 bases at J, with 12 bases between the two ends. There are 14 residues in the CDR3. Per the germline V gene, CDR1 is MNHNY and CDR2 is SVGAGI (reference sequence). Written as DNA, the CDR3 is TGTGCCAGCAGCGGGGACGCGGGCACCGGGGAGCTGTTTTTT. Translated: CASSGDAGTGELFF.

This sequence joins TRBV29-1 and TRBJ2-7, with 15 bases lining up with TRBD2. The germline V gene has CDR1 SQVTM and CDR2 ANQGSEA. This CDR3 has 15 amino acids. J lost 5 bases, V lost 5 bases, and 7 bases had no gene match. The CDR3 coding sequence is TGCAGCGTTTCGGGACTAGCGGGAGGAATCGACGAGCAGTACTTC. Its protein is CSVSGLAGGIDEQYF.

The chain recombines TRBV27 with TRBJ1-2, with D tentatively TRBD1 (5 bases). Trimming pared 0 bases from V and 2 bases from J, leaving 13 bases between. The CDR3 sequence is 16 residues long. The germline gives CDR1 MNHEY, CDR2 SMNVEV (reference sequence). Here the CDR3 reads CASSLSRQGLNYGYTF. In DNA, the CDR3 is TGTGCCAGCAGTTTATCGAGGCAGGGCCTCAACTATGGCTACACCTTC.

V usage is TRBV19 and J usage is TRBJ2-7; a possible D gene is TRBD1 (6 bases). The CDR3 sequence is 15 residues long. The germline CDR1 and CDR2 sequences are LNHDA and SQIVND (reference sequence). Trimming removed 1 base from V and 2 bases from J, with 12 bases in between. The chain's CDR3 is CASSIGGQPPYEQYF. The CDR3 DNA reads TGTGCCAGTAGTATAGGGGGGCAGCCCCCCTACGAGCAGTACTTC. The full variable domain, completed using reference TRBV19 and TRBJ2-7, is DGGITQSPKYLFRKEGQNVTLSCEQNLNHDAMYWYRQDPGQGLRLIYYSQIVNDFQKGDIAEGYSVSREKKESFPLTVTSAQKNPTAFYLCASSIGGQPPYEQYFGPGTRLTVT.

This clone was recorded once. As DNA, the CDR3 is TGTGCCAGTAGTATAACAGTGGCGACTGAAGCTTTCTTT. It is translated as CASSITVATEAFF. The chain recombines TRBV19 with TRBJ1-1; no clear D. Trimming shortened V by 2 bases and J by 5 bases, and 9 bases separated the two germline ends. The CDR3 spans 13 residues. The germline V gene encodes CDR1 LNHDA and CDR2 SQIVND (reference sequence).

The chain is built from TRBV3-1 (or the pseudogene TRBV3-2) and TRBJ2-3, with 10 bases identical to TRBD2. Germline V lookup: CDR1 LGHDT, CDR2 YNNKEL (reference sequence). This CDR3 has 17 amino acids. The V gene end was trimmed by 4 bases and the J gene end by 8 bases; junction bases not matched to a gene: 15. CDR3 region: CASSPPPASGRLGTQYF. The CDR3 coding sequence is TGTGCCAGCAGCCCTCCTCCGGCTAGCGGGAGATTGGGTACGCAGTATTTT.

CDR3: CASPGNRGAESAFF. In DNA form, the CDR3 reads TGTGCCAGCCCAGGTAACAGGGGGGCTGAGTCCGCTTTCTTT. V usage is TRBV2 and J usage is TRBJ1-1, with 8 bases aligning to TRBD1. This CDR3 region has 14 residues. The germline CDR1 and CDR2 sequences are SNHLY and FYNNEI. V lost 8 bases, J lost 11 bases, and 16 bases stayed unmatched.

The chain is built from TRBV2 and TRBJ1-2; weak D call: TRBD1 (6 bases). V was cut by 6 bases and J by 8 bases, with 13 bases left in between. CDR3 size: 12 residues. The germline gives CDR1 SNHLY, CDR2 FYNNEI. The CDR3 region is CASRPQGHGYTF. As DNA, the CDR3 is TGTGCCAGCAGACCACAGGGACACGGCTACACCTTC.

The DNA of the CDR3 is TGTGCCAGCAGCCCCACCGGGCCCACGGGGGAGCAGTACTTC. This codes for CASSPTGPTGEQYF. The chain carries TRBV14 and TRBJ2-7; tentatively, D is TRBD2 (5 bases). The CDR3 runs 14 residues. V was pared by 4 bases and J by 7 bases, with 17 bases between. The germline V gene encodes CDR1 SGHDN and CDR2 FVKESK.

V and J are TRBV6-1 and TRBJ2-2; D is possibly TRBD2 (6 bases). V lost 1 base, J lost 3 bases, and 9 bases lay in between. This CDR3 has 15 residues. Looked up from germline, CDR1 is MNHNS and CDR2 is SASEGT. The CDR3 loop reads CASSEGTTDTGELFF. CDR3 DNA sequence: TGTGCCAGCAGTGAAGGGACTACCGACACCGGGGAGCTGTTTTTT.

This chain links TRBV7-2 with TRBJ2-7; D not certain. Germline V CDR1 and CDR2: SGHTA, FQGNSA. Trimming left V 1 base short and J 0 bases short, with 10 bases between. The CDR3 is 15 amino acids. The CDR3 coding sequence is TGTGCCAGCAGCTTAGGGCGTTGGAGCTCCTACGAGCAGTACTTC. Amino acids: CASSLGRWSSYEQYF.

The CDR3: CASSLQWEGVYEQYF. CDR3 nucleotides: TGCGCCAGCAGCCTTCAATGGGAGGGAGTCTACGAGCAGTACTTC. This chain links TRBV4-3 with TRBJ2-7; 7 bases agree with TRBD2. CDR3 length: 15 residues. The V gene end was trimmed by 4 bases and the J gene end by 3 bases; junction bases not matched to a gene: 9. Germline values: CDR1 LGHNA, CDR2 YSLEER.

This clone was picked up one time. The rearrangement uses TRBV6-5 and TRBJ2-5; D gene uncertain. Trimming shortened V by 6 bases and J by 4 bases, and 9 bases separated the two germline ends. CDR3 length: 12 amino acids. Germline V gene sequence: CDR1 MNHEY, CDR2 SVGAGI. CDR3 in amino acids: CASSPRGETQYF. The CDR3 nucleotides are TGTGCCAGCAGCCCGAGAGGAGAGACCCAGTACTTC.

V gene TRBV28 combines with J gene TRBJ1-2; D gene ambiguous. V dropped 3 bases and J dropped 4 bases, with 3 bases sitting between them. Germline values: CDR1 MDHEN, CDR2 SYDVKM. The CDR3 length is 11 residues. CDR3 region: CASSLAYGYTF. The CDR3 DNA reads as TGTGCCAGCAGTTTGGCCTATGGCTACACCTTC.

The chain links TRBV19 to TRBJ2-3, with no clear D. The CDR3 contains 15 residues. Germline V gives CDR1 LNHDA, CDR2 SQIVND (reference sequence). V lost 6 bases, J lost 4 bases, and 17 bases lay in between. CDR3 amino acids: CASRSRASGADTQYF. CDR3 sequence (DNA): TGTGCCAGTAGAAGTAGGGCCTCAGGAGCAGATACGCAGTATTTT.

The chain carries TRBV11-2 and TRBJ1-1; D unresolved. Germline V gives CDR1 SGHAT, CDR2 FQNNGV. V was clipped by 2 bases and J by 9 bases, with 13 bases between them. The CDR3 is 13 amino acids. In nucleotides, the CDR3 is TGTGCCAGCAGCTTAACTAGGGCAGGCCAAGCTTTCTTT. Encoded protein: CASSLTRAGQAFF.

This chain connects TRBV11-3 to TRBJ2-3; no firm D call. This CDR3 is 14 amino acids long. Germline loops: CDR1 SGHNT, CDR2 YENEEA. Trimming took 5 bases from V and 5 from J, leaving 14 bases between them. For the CDR3, the DNA is TGTGCCAGCAGCAAAGATTCGTCGCAAGATACGCAGTATTTT. This translates into CASSKDSSQDTQYF.

This chain joins TRBV2 and TRBJ2-7, with D perhaps TRBD1 or TRBD2 (6 bases each). The germline V gene encodes CDR1 SNHLY and CDR2 FYNNEI. Trimming stripped 5 bases from V and 3 bases from J, with 11 bases between. The CDR3 has 13 residues. Written as DNA, the CDR3 is TGTGCCAGCAGTTTACAGGGAGGCTACGAGCAGTACTTC. As protein: CASSLQGGYEQYF.

The chain is built from TRBV3-1 (or the pseudogene TRBV3-2) and TRBJ2-5, with D perhaps TRBD2 (6 bases). The V gene lost 3 bases and the J gene lost 5 bases, with 13 bases spanning the gap. This CDR3 contains 14 residues. Germline CDR1 reads LGHDT; CDR2 reads YNNKEL (reference sequence). The CDR3 is CASSQGPGGETQYF. The DNA of the CDR3 is TGTGCCAGCAGCCAGGGGCCCGGAGGGGAGACCCAGTACTTC.

This clone was picked up one time. The chain links TRBV7-2 to TRBJ1-3, with D uncertain. Trimming took off 5 bases at V and 3 bases at J, with 11 bases between the two ends. Germline-derived CDR1 and CDR2 are SGHTA and FQGNSA. The CDR3 extends over 14 amino acids. Here the CDR3 reads CASSEPGFGNTIYF. The CDR3 region has the DNA TGTGCCAGCAGCGAACCGGGGTTTGGAAACACCATATATTTT.

In the case of this clone: This sample also contains other DNA sequences that code for the same CDR3. This chain joins TRBV13 and TRBJ2-5, with 7 bases lining up with TRBD2. CDR3 length equals 16 residues. CDR1 is PRHDT, CDR2 FYEKMQ, per germline (reference sequence). J lost 3 bases, V lost 2 bases, and 9 bases had no gene match. The chain's CDR3 is CASSLRGGPREETQYF. The DNA for the CDR3 is TGTGCCAGCAGCTTACGGGGAGGGCCTAGGGAAGAGACCCAGTACTTC.

This chain uses TRBV2 with TRBJ2-1; TRBD2 matches 9 bases. The germline V gene encodes CDR1 SNHLY and CDR2 FYNNEI. V was clipped by 4 bases and J by 5 bases; unmatched bases: 6. The CDR3 has 15 residues. CDR3 nucleotide sequence: TGTGCCAGCAGTGGCGGTAGCGGGAGCAACAATGAGCAGTTCTTC. Protein product: CASSGGSGSNNEQFF.

The rearrangement uses TRBV2 and TRBJ1-2, with TRBD1 identical over 10 bases. Germline V gene lookup returns CDR1 SNHLY and CDR2 FYNNEI. The CDR3 spans 14 residues. The ends lost 6 bases at V and 7 bases at J; junction bases unmatched: 8. The CDR3 protein is CASRSGTGVVGYTF. The CDR3 DNA is TGTGCCAGCAGGTCCGGGACAGGGGTTGTTGGCTACACCTTC.

This chain joins TRBV28 and TRBJ1-2; D gene ambiguous. Germline CDR1 reads MDHEN; CDR2 reads SYDVKM. The ends were cut back, 2 bases at V and 5 bases at J, with 6 bases in the middle. CDR3 length: 12 amino acids. The CDR3 sequence: CASSLMRYGYTF. In nucleotides, the CDR3 is TGTGCCAGCAGTTTAATGAGGTATGGCTACACCTTC.

V and J are TRBV6-6 and TRBJ1-2; weak D call: TRBD1 (5 bases). V shed 2 bases and J shed 8 bases, with 9 bases lying between them. Germline CDR1 is MNHNY and CDR2 is SVGAGI (reference sequence). This CDR3 contains 12 residues. CDR3 in amino acids: CASSYDRQGYTF. The DNA for the CDR3 is TGTGCCAGCAGTTACGACAGACAGGGCTACACCTTC.

This rearrangement joins TRBV27 to TRBJ1-5; D uncertain. CDR1 and CDR2 (germline): MNHEY, SMNVEV (reference sequence). The CDR3 runs 13 residues. V dropped 10 bases and J dropped 5 bases, with 15 bases sitting between them. CDR3 amino acids: CATRRGVDQPQHF. The CDR3 DNA reads TGTGCCACTCGACGAGGAGTGGATCAGCCCCAGCATTTT.